This TCR beta chain originates from a study of Ad26.COV2.S vaccination and SARS-CoV-2 variants. In the study overall: The vaccine Ad26.COV2.S was put into the muscle once, or twice with 56 days between. Whole-study results and caveats: There was reportedly substantial breadth in spike-specific CD8+ and CD4+ T cell responses after vaccination. Measures of TCR breadth and depth may have fallen short of total T cell responses.

Concerning this clone itself: The antigen is unknown.

The CDR3 is 13 residues long. The germline V gene encodes CDR1 SGHRS and CDR2 YFSETQ. V was trimmed by 2 bases and J by 2 bases, leaving 6 bases between them. Treatment in this sample: about 20 received Ad26.COV2.S at low or high dose, single or two shots; about 5 received placebo; per-sample allocation not given. Vaccine and placebo recipients were sampled on day 63 after the first injection. The protocol was immunoSEQ multiplex PCR, while the TCRdb copy is restricted to in-frame clones and leaves out a portion. Among around 270,000 clones listed, around nine tenths were seen once. V usage is TRBV5-1 and J usage is TRBJ2-3; D is ambiguous. Sequencing was performed on peripheral blood, taken in a trial of Ad26.COV2.S vaccine versus placebo. The clonotype comes from a person between 18 and 59 years old who received the Ad26.COV2.S COVID-19 vaccine or a placebo. The CDR3 reads CASSFTPTDTQYF. DNA of the CDR3: TGCGCCAGCAGCTTCACACCCACAGATACGCAGTATTTT.